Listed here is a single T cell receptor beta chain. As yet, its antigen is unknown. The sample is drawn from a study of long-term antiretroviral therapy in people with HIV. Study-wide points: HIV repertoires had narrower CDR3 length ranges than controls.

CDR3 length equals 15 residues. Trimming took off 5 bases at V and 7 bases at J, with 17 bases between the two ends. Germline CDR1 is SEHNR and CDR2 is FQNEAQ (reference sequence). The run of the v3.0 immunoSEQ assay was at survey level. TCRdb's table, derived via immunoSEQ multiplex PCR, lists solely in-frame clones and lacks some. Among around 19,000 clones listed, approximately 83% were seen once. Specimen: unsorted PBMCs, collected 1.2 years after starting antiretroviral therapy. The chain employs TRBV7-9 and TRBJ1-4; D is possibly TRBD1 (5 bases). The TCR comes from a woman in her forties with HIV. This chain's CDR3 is CASSLLGGVSEKLFF. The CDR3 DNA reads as TGTGCCAGCAGCCTACTGGGGGGGGTTAGTGAAAAACTGTTTTTT.